These 8 T cell receptor beta chains were sequenced from one sample in a study of technical replicates of blood from several donors. Here immunoSEQ multiplex PCR was the method, and the copy in TCRdb shows in-frame clones only, minus some. Among around 76,000 clones listed, just over 90% were seen once. Sequencing was carried out using T cells isolated from PBMCs. The origin of the receptors is a human donor in good health.

V and J are TRBV10-1 and TRBJ2-1; maybe TRBD2 (5 bases). This CDR3 region has 15 residues. Germline lookup yields CDR1 WNHNN and CDR2 SYGVQD (reference sequence). V lost 3 bases and J 4 bases, leaving 13 bases between the germline ends. The CDR3 region has the DNA TGCGCCAGCAGTGAATATAGGAGGACGTACAATGAGCAGTTCTTC. This sequence encodes CASSEYRRTYNEQFF.

This sequence joins TRBV2 and TRBJ1-5; the D gene is possibly TRBD1 (5 bases). CDR3 length: 16 residues. V lost 5 bases and J lost 0, with 14 bases in between. From germline, CDR1 is SNHLY and CDR2 FYNNEI. CDR3 sequence: CASSPMEGHSNQPQHF. The CDR3 DNA sequence: TGTGCCAGCAGTCCAATGGAGGGGCATAGCAATCAGCCCCAGCATTTT.

The chain couples TRBV5-1 to TRBJ2-7, with 8 bases aligning to TRBD2. This CDR3 region has 16 residues. V shed 5 bases and J 5 bases; nucleotides not matched to a gene: 15. CDR1 is SGHRS and CDR2 is YFSETQ in the germline V gene. The CDR3 DNA is TGCGCCAGCAGGCAAGCGGGAGCTCATAATCGCGACGAGCAGTACTTC. Its protein product is CASRQAGAHNRDEQYF.

CDR3 coding DNA: TGCAGCGTTGCAGGGCTTGGCACTGAAGCTTTCTTT. Translation gives CSVAGLGTEAFF. This chain links TRBV29-1 with TRBJ1-1; maybe TRBD1 (5 bases). Germline lookup yields CDR1 SQVTM and CDR2 ANQGSEA. This CDR3 is built from 12 residues. Between the trimmed V and J ends, which lost 4 bases and 4 bases, there was a span of 10 bases.

The chain is built from TRBV5-8 and TRBJ1-1, with TRBD1 matching 9 bases. The CDR3 is made up of 14 amino acids. V dropped 6 bases and J dropped 5; count of bases not matched to a gene: 8. Germline CDR1 is SGHTS and CDR2 is YDEGEE. DNA of the CDR3: TGTGCCAGCACGGACAGGGGACGAGAGACTGAAGCTTTCTTT. It is translated as CASTDRGRETEAFF.

The chain uses TRBV6-1 and TRBJ2-5; the D gene is possibly TRBD1 (5 bases). This CDR3 spans 16 amino acids. Germline V gene sequence: CDR1 MNHNS, CDR2 SASEGT. V was cut by 0 bases and J by 2 bases, with 13 bases left in between. CDR3 protein: CASSEAHNRGQETQYF. In DNA form, the CDR3 reads TGTGCCAGCAGTGAAGCTCATAATAGGGGACAAGAGACCCAGTACTTC.

This clone has only one observation. The J gene is TRBJ2-1, the V gene TRBV2, with TRBD1 matching 8 bases. The CDR3 length is 15 residues. Germline CDR1 is SNHLY and CDR2 is FYNNEI. Losses at the gene ends were 6 bases for V and 4 bases for J; bases not matched to a gene: 8. As DNA, the CDR3 is TGTGCCAGCAGACTCGACAGGGGCCCTTACAATGAGCAGTTCTTC. Its translation is CASRLDRGPYNEQFF.

The chain is built from TRBV6-4 and TRBJ2-5, with D maybe TRBD1 (6 bases). V was shortened by 2 bases and J by 5 bases, with 12 bases between the two germline ends. Germline CDR1 MRHNA, CDR2 SNTAGT. This CDR3 is built from 14 residues. CDR3 sequence (DNA): TGTGCCAGCAGTGACACGCCAGGGGAGGAGACCCAGTACTTC. Translation gives CASSDTPGEETQYF.